These T cell receptor beta chains were read from a single sample in a study of CD8 T cells in ankylosing spondylitis. TCRdb reanalysed the 5' RACE reads using MiXCR and keeps one entry per CDR3 protein. The data contain more than 400,000 distinct CDR3 sequences, roughly 5% of them singletons. Source material: blood, either unsorted or a sorted T cell fraction (not recorded which). The receptors derive from a male donor with ankylosing spondylitis. Both conserved end residues are part of each CDR3. Size values are once, few and many counts, or a class for expanded clones, and some rows have none.

CDR3 protein,clone size,J gene,V gene
CSARAWGTNYGYTF,NA,TRBJ1-2,TRBV20-1
CASSLRQGIYEQYF,many,TRBJ2-7,TRBV5-8
CSARPGQWSSYEQYF,NA,TRBJ2-7,TRBV20-1
CASSLADRRTYGYTF,NA,TRBJ1-2,TRBV7-2
CASSFYRRTSPLHF,many,TRBJ1-6,TRBV27
CASSLVGGPRNNSPLHF,many,TRBJ1-6,TRBV4-2
CSVDDSIVGDTQYF,many,TRBJ2-3,TRBV29-1
CATSQHTSGHNVNEQFF,few,TRBJ2-1,TRBV15
CASSLRQGLENEQFF,NA,TRBJ2-1,TRBV7-6
CASSFVGMSEAFF,many,TRBJ1-1,TRBV5-1
CASSPRGQGAFTDTQYF,many,TRBJ2-3,TRBV18
CASSLAQEGYEQYF,few,TRBJ2-7,TRBV5-1
CASSLVGSLKLFF,many,TRBJ1-4,TRBV7-2
CASSQLAGGGLYEQYF,many,TRBJ2-7,TRBV4-2